A selection of T cell receptor beta chains follows, all from one sample in a study of blood T cell repertoires in COVID-19. The assay was immunoSEQ multiplex PCR, and TCRdb's table has in-frame clones only and misses some. The table has some 530,000 clones, less than 90% seen once. Material: PBMCs or T cells enriched from blood (not recorded which). The source is a woman aged 55-75 years who had recovered from COVID-19. Each CDR3 is given with its conserved first and last residue. Fields, in order: V gene, clone size, D gene, J gene, CDR3 protein, CDR3 DNA. The D gene is left open where the match is weak. Not all rows give a size; the values are once, few, many and, for expanded clones, a class.

>TRBV24-1|NA|NA|TRBJ1-4
CATSDSRQGNEKLFF
TGTGCCACCAGTGATTCGCGGCAGGGTAATGAAAAACTGTTTTTT
>TRBV9|NA|NA|TRBJ1-2
CASRRGDYGYTF
TGTGCCAGCAGACGGGGTGACTATGGCTACACCTTC
>TRBV7-2|NA|TRBD1|TRBJ2-2
CASSTRTGGYTGELFF
TGTGCCAGCAGCACTCGGACAGGGGGCTACACCGGGGAGCTGTTTTTT
>TRBV9|many|NA|TRBJ1-5
CASSVAGGQGQPQHF
TGTGCCAGCAGCGTAGCTGGAGGGCAGGGCCAGCCCCAGCATTTT
>TRBV2|NA|TRBD2|TRBJ2-5
CASSEQSSGGETQYF
TGTGCCAGCAGTGAACAATCTAGCGGGGGGGAGACCCAGTACTTC
>TRBV3-1/TRBV3-2|NA|NA|TRBJ2-1
CASSQGLEQFF
TGTGCCAGCAGCCAGGGCCTCGAGCAGTTCTTC
>TRBV18|NA|TRBD1|TRBJ2-5
CASSPIRRDRGKETQYF
TGTGCCAGCTCACCGATACGCCGGGACAGGGGGAAGGAGACCCAGTACTTC
>TRBV30|NA|TRBD1|TRBJ1-5
CAWSDRGLERHF
TGTGCCTGGAGTGACAGGGGGCTCGAGAGACATTTT
>TRBV5-1|NA|TRBD1|TRBJ2-6
CASNLDRVGSGANVLTF
TGCGCCAGCAACTTAGACAGGGTCGGCTCTGGGGCCAACGTCCTGACTTTC
>TRBV19|once|NA|TRBJ1-5
CASSIGGADNQPQHF
TGTGCCAGTAGTATTGGGGGGGCTGACAATCAGCCCCAGCATTTT
>TRBV25-1|NA|TRBD1|TRBJ2-1
CASSGQGWSYNEQFF
TGTGCCAGCTCGGGACAGGGTTGGTCCTACAATGAGCAGTTCTTC
>TRBV18|once|NA|TRBJ1-6
CASSPAGESLHF
TGTGCCAGCTCACCAGCAGGGGAATCCCTCCACTTT
>TRBV5-1|once|NA|TRBJ1-4
CASSLAPRKTNEKLFF
TGCGCCAGCAGCTTGGCCCCGAGGAAGACTAATGAAAAACTGTTTTTT
>TRBV5-1|NA|NA|TRBJ1-4
CASSTGKTNEKLFF
TGCGCCAGCAGCACAGGGAAAACTAATGAAAAACTGTTTTTT
>TRBV21-1|NA|NA|TRBJ2-7
CASSKSRASYEQYF
TGTGCCAGCAGCAAAAGCAGGGCCTCCTACGAGCAGTACTTC
>TRBV29-1|NA|NA|TRBJ1-1
CSVLDRNTEAFF
TGCAGCGTCCTGGACAGGAACACTGAAGCTTTCTTT
>TRBV7-8|NA|NA|TRBJ1-2
CASSSGWWQNYGYTF
TGTGCCAGCAGCTCCGGGTGGTGGCAGAACTATGGCTACACCTTC
>TRBV7-8|NA|NA|TRBJ2-6
CASSFRPGRGANVLTF
TGTGCCAGCAGCTTTCGCCCAGGGCGTGGGGCCAACGTCCTGACTTTC
>TRBV24-1|NA|TRBD2|TRBJ2-1
CATGTSGGGNEQFF
TGTGCCACCGGAACTAGCGGGGGAGGCAATGAGCAGTTCTTC
>TRBV2|NA|NA|TRBJ1-4
CASKATWAEKLFF
TGTGCCAGCAAGGCAACATGGGCCGAAAAACTGTTTTTT
>TRBV6-5|NA|NA|TRBJ1-5
CASTGGADSNQPQHF
TGTGCCAGCACCGGGGGGGCTGATAGCAATCAGCCCCAGCATTTT
>TRBV10-2|NA|NA|TRBJ1-2
CASSESSLRGYGYTF
TGCGCCAGCAGTGAGAGTTCCCTAAGAGGCTATGGCTACACCTTC
>TRBV7-9|NA|TRBD1|TRBJ2-7
CASSLTGAPGEQYF
TGTGCCAGCAGCTTAACAGGGGCCCCGGGGGAGCAGTACTTC
>TRBV4-1|NA|NA|TRBJ1-4
CASSPRQGTNEKLFF
TGCGCCAGCAGCCCCCGGCAGGGGACTAATGAAAAACTGTTTTTT
>TRBV11-2|NA|NA|TRBJ2-1
CASSLLATEQFF
TGTGCCAGCAGCTTACTAGCGACTGAGCAGTTCTTC
>TRBV6-1|NA|NA|TRBJ2-1
CASSEETVAYNEQFF
TGTGCCAGCAGTGAAGAAACAGTCGCCTACAATGAGCAGTTCTTC
>TRBV2|NA|TRBD1|TRBJ1-2
CASKAGTGIYYGYTF
TGTGCCAGCAAGGCGGGGACAGGGATTTACTATGGCTACACCTTC
>TRBV28|NA|TRBD1|TRBJ1-2
CASSSSGGAWGYTF
TGTGCCAGCAGTTCCTCAGGGGGCGCGTGGGGCTACACCTTC
>TRBV19|NA|NA|TRBJ2-7
CASSIGSSFPLEQYF
TGTGCCAGTAGTATAGGATCTAGCTTCCCCCTGGAGCAGTACTTC
>TRBV19|NA|NA|TRBJ2-6
CASSIDGAGAGANVLTF
TGTGCCAGTAGTATAGATGGAGCAGGGGCTGGGGCCAACGTCCTGACTTTC
>TRBV25-1|NA|NA|TRBJ2-7
CASSEISVYEQYF
TGTGCCAGCAGTGAAATCTCTGTGTACGAGCAGTACTTC
>TRBV7-9|NA|NA|TRBJ1-3
CASSQDSNTIYF
TGTGCCAGCAGCCAAGACTCAAACACCATATATTTT
>TRBV11-2|NA|TRBD1|TRBJ1-1
CASSSRDRGGTEAFF
TGTGCCAGCAGCTCTCGGGACAGGGGTGGAACTGAAGCTTTCTTT
>TRBV6-5|NA|TRBD1|TRBJ2-1
CASRKGQGSYNEQFF
TGTGCCAGCAGGAAGGGACAGGGCTCCTACAATGAGCAGTTCTTC
>TRBV5-1|NA|NA|TRBJ2-7
CASSLAGSATHYEQYF
TGCGCCAGCAGCTTGGCCGGTTCTGCTACCCACTACGAGCAGTACTTC
>TRBV18|NA|TRBD1|TRBJ1-5
CASSPTDRALDQPQHF
TGTGCCAGCTCACCTACAGACAGGGCCCTGGATCAGCCCCAGCATTTT
>TRBV6-5|NA|NA|TRBJ1-1
CASSYRAESNTEAFF
TGTGCCAGCAGTTACAGAGCGGAGTCGAACACTGAAGCTTTCTTT
>TRBV29-1|NA|NA|TRBJ2-5
CSVERSPQETQYF
TGCAGCGTTGAAAGGAGTCCTCAAGAGACCCAGTACTTC
>TRBV5-1|NA|TRBD2|TRBJ2-1
CASSLGTSDGNEQFF
TGCGCCAGCAGCTTGGGGACTAGCGACGGGAATGAGCAGTTCTTC
>TRBV7-2|NA|NA|TRBJ2-1
CASSLTFSGDNEQFF
TGTGCCAGCAGCTTAACGTTTTCAGGGGACAATGAGCAGTTCTTC
>TRBV5-4|NA|TRBD1|TRBJ1-4
CASSSKGTGAAEKLFF
TGTGCCAGCAGCAGCAAAGGGACAGGGGCGGCAGAAAAACTGTTTTTT
>TRBV19|NA|NA|TRBJ1-5
CASSMAGGRVYSNQPQHF
TGTGCCAGTAGTATGGCGGGGGGCCGGGTCTATAGCAATCAGCCCCAGCATTTT
>TRBV7-2|NA|NA|TRBJ1-2
CASSPRGDYGYTF
TGTGCCAGCAGTCCCAGGGGTGACTATGGCTACACCTTC
>TRBV11-2|NA|NA|TRBJ2-5
CASSSRETQYF
TGTGCCAGCAGCTCGAGGGAGACCCAGTACTTC
>TRBV5-1|NA|NA|TRBJ2-3
CASRITGDTDTQYF
TGCGCCAGCAGGATCACGGGGGACACAGATACGCAGTATTTT
>TRBV19|few|NA|TRBJ2-7
CASSTHRDSYEQYF
TGTGCCAGTAGTACCCACCGCGATTCCTACGAGCAGTACTTC
>TRBV7-9|few|NA|TRBJ2-7
CASSSQGGTSYEQYF
TGTGCCAGCAGCTCGCAGGGGGGAACCTCCTACGAGCAGTACTTC
>TRBV5-1|NA|NA|TRBJ2-3
CASSPRRRSTDTQYF
TGCGCCAGCTCCCCTAGACGGAGGAGCACAGATACGCAGTATTTT
>TRBV5-4|NA|TRBD1|TRBJ1-1
CASSPNRGDTEAFF
TGTGCCAGCAGCCCGAACAGGGGGGACACTGAAGCTTTCTTT
>TRBV24-1|NA|TRBD1|TRBJ2-3
CAKHRDREEDTQYF
TGTGCCAAGCACCGGGACAGGGAGGAAGATACGCAGTATTTT
>TRBV6-2/TRBV6-3|NA|NA|TRBJ1-1
CASSRRGDNTEAFF
TGTGCCAGCAGTCGCCGGGGGGATAACACTGAAGCTTTCTTT
>TRBV5-1|NA|NA|TRBJ1-2
CASSFDIGRAEGYTF
TGCGCCAGCAGCTTTGACATTGGGCGAGCAGAGGGCTACACCTTC
>TRBV3-1/TRBV3-2|NA|TRBD2|TRBJ2-3
CASSQGRGGTDTQYF
TGTGCCAGCAGCCAAGGACGGGGGGGGACAGATACGCAGTATTTT